This note documents a single T cell receptor (beta chain) sequence. Looked up from germline, CDR1 is SNHLY and CDR2 is FYNNEI. The V end was cut by 6 bases, the J end by 1 base, with 9 bases between. The CDR3 consists of 13 residues. These data originate in a study of PD-L1 blockade in urothelial cancer. Sequencing was performed with immunoSEQ multiplex PCR; in TCRdb, only in-frame clones are kept and a portion is missing. The table has about 95,000 clones, around 86% seen once. Time point noted: pretreatment peripheral blood. The sequenced sample was PBMCs, obtained around atezolizumab (anti-PD-L1) treatment. The sequence was obtained from a man in his 60s with urothelial cancer. The J gene is TRBJ1-1, the V gene TRBV2; no clear D. CDR3 coding DNA: TGTGCCAGCAGCCTGACTGGGAACACTGAAGCTTTCTTT. This encodes CASSLTGNTEAFF.